This entry concerns a single T cell receptor beta chain. This clonotype occurred a few times. Its target antigen remains unknown. Base-call qualities are not available, and no considerably larger clone is one nucleotide away. Library creation used 5' RACE. Data came from a NextSeq 500. To correct for sequencing error and PCR bias, the TCR library protocol tagged individual cDNA molecules with unique molecular identifiers. Both TCR alpha and beta chains were sequenced, and tight co-correlation was observed between alpha and beta sequence abundances in each sample. The source study handled its data this way. Decombinator V4 was used to annotate TCR sequences for V gene, J gene and CDR3. TCRs were defined as expanded if a significant change between any two time points was detected under a Poisson model with p below 0.0001. TCR abundances were normalised to the total number of TCRs sequenced per sample and expressed as counts per million. VDJdb, accessed 1 November 2021, was searched for CMV, EBV and SARS-CoV-2 annotated TCRs, excluding TCRs annotated for multiple antigens. TCRdb reworked the public reads: Q25 trimming with fastp, MiXCR clone assembly, productive beta chains retained. For every CDR3 protein sequence, its rows merge into one entry that carries the most common genes and DNA. The V and J calls reflect TCRdb's pipeline rather than the authors' work. Recorded for this sample are roughly 25,000 distinct CDR3 sequences; approximately 4.1% of them occurred a single time. The ten top clones hold 5% to 7.5% of the sample.

This was a case-control study nested in a cohort of healthcare workers in London, UK, who had nasopharyngeal swab PCR tests and blood samples taken every week. Healthcare workers were recruited during the week of the UK lockdown, between 23 and 31 March 2020, and followed weekly for up to roughly 16 weeks. This entry belongs to a study of early T cells in non-severe SARS-CoV-2 infection (dated by TCRdb to about 2021). For the study in its entirety: Because TCR sequencing relied on bulk RNA taken from unsorted whole blood, pairing of alpha and beta chains was not possible. The paper's findings and limits, for the study overall: Matching against VDJdb was skewed toward anti-spike CD8 responses, likely underestimated virus-specific expansions, and missed private and CD4 specificities.

The receptor comes from an adult who was a healthcare worker with PCR-confirmed SARS-CoV-2 infection or an uninfected control (not recorded which). Source material: whole blood.

For the CDR3, the sequence is CASRGTSGIGRTGELFF. The DNA sequence is as follows: TGTGCCAGCAGGGGGACTAGCGGGATAGGTCGTACCGGGGAGCTGTTTTTT. Recombination linked TRBV6-2 or TRBV6-3 to TRBJ2-2, with TRBD2 matching 13 junction bases. Unmatched junction bases come to 9, with V trimmed by 6 bases and J by 5 bases. The CDR3 runs 17 residues from the cysteine to the phenylalanine. Just CDR3 DNA is preserved here, 51 bases in frame from base 1. Based on the germline V gene, the CDR1 and CDR2 sequences are MNHEY and SVGEGT.